This TCR beta chain was captured in a study of blood T cell repertoires in COVID-19. Overall study context: The analysed material was cDNA or gDNA that came from T cells, B-cell-depleted T cells, or PBMCs.

Study processing details: Reference gene primers were amplified, and this amplification served to estimate nucleated cell counts. The protocol was immunoSEQ multiplex PCR, while the TCRdb copy is restricted to in-frame clones and leaves out a portion. V and J calls and clone size are as listed in that table; D and trimming were resolved from the DNA. The sample records under 75,000 clones, around 87% being singletons. This CDR3 has 17 residues. Germline V gene data show CDR1 as SGDLS and CDR2 as YYNGEE. V lost 4 bases and J lost 2; bases outside the gene matches: 14. The sequence was collected from a woman aged 18-29 years with acute or convalescent COVID-19. The sequencing sample was made of peripheral blood. V usage is TRBV9 and J usage is TRBJ1-2, with 7 bases lining up with TRBD1. The CDR3 loop reads CASSPTREGARNYGYTF. As DNA, the CDR3 is TGTGCCAGCAGCCCTACTCGAGAGGGGGCGCGCAACTATGGCTACACCTTC.